The sequence of this T cell receptor beta chain was determined in a study of CD8+ T cells in alopecia areata (dated by TCRdb to 2016 to 2019). In terms of the full investigation: Treated patients were enrolled in an open-label pilot trial of oral tofacitinib, 5 to 10 mg twice daily, for moderate-to-severe alopecia areata. Patients stayed on tofacitinib for 6 to 18 months and then had 6 months of follow-up off drug so that delayed response and recurrence could be assessed. Disease severity in treated patients was measured with the SALT score, which quantifies the percentage of affected scalp surface area. In both human patients and the C3H/HeJ mouse model, the study applied high-throughput TCRbeta sequencing to look at T cell clonal expansion in alopecia areata. Scalp tissue and sorted CD4+ and CD8+ peripheral blood T cells from patchy and totalis/universalis alopecia areata patients and from healthy controls were covered by human TCRbeta sequencing. Biopsies were taken from tofacitinib-treated patients at baseline and at 4 and 24 weeks of treatment, and a later scalp biopsy was taken in several of the tofacitinib-treated patients. Scalp clonality was compared among normal scalp (n=4), patchy alopecia areata scalp (n=8), and alopecia totalis/universalis scalp (n=8). RNA was obtained with the PAXgene miRNA kit for fixed scalp, the miRNeasy kit for PBMCs, and the RNeasy kit for mouse skin. Amplification of TCRbeta CDR3 regions was done by immunoSEQ multiplex PCR using 35 Vbeta forward primers and 13 Jbeta reverse primers.

This clone showed up just once. The clone's antigen remains unknown. The junction departs from germline at one end; a sequencing error may be responsible. Per the publication, the treatment or condition label means: oral pan-JAK inhibitor, 5-10 mg twice daily. From alopecia areata patients, peripheral blood was collected along with lesional scalp punch biopsies. PBMCs were isolated by density centrifugation and stained for CD3, CD4 and CD8, after which CD4+ and CD8+ T cells were sorted on a FACSAria. Study-level results and caveats: Shared TCR sequences between patients were less evident than in mice, which may be partly attributable to HLA diversity in the patient population. During tofacitinib treatment, many expanded lesional clones stuck around in both scalp and blood, and this persistence may partly explain why relapse happens after treatment is stopped. Scalp clonality and the number of expanded CD8+ clones among the top 100 scalp clones were significantly decreased by tofacitinib. The treated cohort was small, with a single nonresponder, so links between baseline CD8+ expansion and response need larger studies. Unlike mouse skin, where gammadelta T cells dominate, normal human skin contains resident alphabeta T cells that get sequenced too, which complicates analysis of the scalp TCR repertoire. Higher clonality and more expanded CD8+ clones were observed in lesional scalp than in normal scalp, particularly in alopecia totalis/universalis, a finding suggestive of antigenic drive.

Library preparation employed the immunoSEQ multiplex PCR assay. RNA was extracted from all samples and reverse transcribed into cDNA, which served as template for TCR sequencing. SuperScript III was used to make first-strand cDNA, primed with a 2:1 mix of oligo-dT and random hexamers. A synthetic immune receptor repertoire was used to gauge amplification bias, and whatever bias remained was removed computationally. The original methods were these. Raw reads were preprocessed to remove errors, and CDR3 was defined according to IMGT conventions as the region from the conserved cysteine to phenylalanine. Clonality was computed by normalizing Shannon entropy by log2 of the number of productive unique TCRs and subtracting the result from 1. Whether each scalp clone was CD4 or CD8 was inferred by checking scalp TCRbeta sequences against the CD4 and CD8 repertoires from sorted blood. This immuneACCESS table, as held by TCRdb, lists in-frame sequences with V and J called but not all clones. Of the missing ones, under half trace to an unresolved V gene in checked studies; the others have no known cause. V and J calls and clone size are as listed in that table; D and trimming were resolved from the DNA. The sample has 250,000 to 350,000 clones on record, about 60% of them singletons. 0.75% to 0.95% of the sample belongs to the ten largest clones.

The sample in question was CD4+ T cells sorted from blood, obtained between weeks 51 and 54, from a patient treated with tofacitinib. The receptor comes from a human donor with alopecia areata.

The bases read TGTGCCGGCAGGTCCGGGACAGTCGGTTCCTACGAGCAGTACTTC. It translates as CAGRSGTVGSYEQYF. The V and J segments used are TRBV6-1 and TRBJ2-7; TRBD1 fits 7 bases in the junction. The CDR3, from cysteine to phenylalanine, totals 15 residues. Only CDR3 DNA is held: 45 bases, read in frame from base 1. The germline V gene provides CDR1 MNHNS and CDR2 SASEGT.